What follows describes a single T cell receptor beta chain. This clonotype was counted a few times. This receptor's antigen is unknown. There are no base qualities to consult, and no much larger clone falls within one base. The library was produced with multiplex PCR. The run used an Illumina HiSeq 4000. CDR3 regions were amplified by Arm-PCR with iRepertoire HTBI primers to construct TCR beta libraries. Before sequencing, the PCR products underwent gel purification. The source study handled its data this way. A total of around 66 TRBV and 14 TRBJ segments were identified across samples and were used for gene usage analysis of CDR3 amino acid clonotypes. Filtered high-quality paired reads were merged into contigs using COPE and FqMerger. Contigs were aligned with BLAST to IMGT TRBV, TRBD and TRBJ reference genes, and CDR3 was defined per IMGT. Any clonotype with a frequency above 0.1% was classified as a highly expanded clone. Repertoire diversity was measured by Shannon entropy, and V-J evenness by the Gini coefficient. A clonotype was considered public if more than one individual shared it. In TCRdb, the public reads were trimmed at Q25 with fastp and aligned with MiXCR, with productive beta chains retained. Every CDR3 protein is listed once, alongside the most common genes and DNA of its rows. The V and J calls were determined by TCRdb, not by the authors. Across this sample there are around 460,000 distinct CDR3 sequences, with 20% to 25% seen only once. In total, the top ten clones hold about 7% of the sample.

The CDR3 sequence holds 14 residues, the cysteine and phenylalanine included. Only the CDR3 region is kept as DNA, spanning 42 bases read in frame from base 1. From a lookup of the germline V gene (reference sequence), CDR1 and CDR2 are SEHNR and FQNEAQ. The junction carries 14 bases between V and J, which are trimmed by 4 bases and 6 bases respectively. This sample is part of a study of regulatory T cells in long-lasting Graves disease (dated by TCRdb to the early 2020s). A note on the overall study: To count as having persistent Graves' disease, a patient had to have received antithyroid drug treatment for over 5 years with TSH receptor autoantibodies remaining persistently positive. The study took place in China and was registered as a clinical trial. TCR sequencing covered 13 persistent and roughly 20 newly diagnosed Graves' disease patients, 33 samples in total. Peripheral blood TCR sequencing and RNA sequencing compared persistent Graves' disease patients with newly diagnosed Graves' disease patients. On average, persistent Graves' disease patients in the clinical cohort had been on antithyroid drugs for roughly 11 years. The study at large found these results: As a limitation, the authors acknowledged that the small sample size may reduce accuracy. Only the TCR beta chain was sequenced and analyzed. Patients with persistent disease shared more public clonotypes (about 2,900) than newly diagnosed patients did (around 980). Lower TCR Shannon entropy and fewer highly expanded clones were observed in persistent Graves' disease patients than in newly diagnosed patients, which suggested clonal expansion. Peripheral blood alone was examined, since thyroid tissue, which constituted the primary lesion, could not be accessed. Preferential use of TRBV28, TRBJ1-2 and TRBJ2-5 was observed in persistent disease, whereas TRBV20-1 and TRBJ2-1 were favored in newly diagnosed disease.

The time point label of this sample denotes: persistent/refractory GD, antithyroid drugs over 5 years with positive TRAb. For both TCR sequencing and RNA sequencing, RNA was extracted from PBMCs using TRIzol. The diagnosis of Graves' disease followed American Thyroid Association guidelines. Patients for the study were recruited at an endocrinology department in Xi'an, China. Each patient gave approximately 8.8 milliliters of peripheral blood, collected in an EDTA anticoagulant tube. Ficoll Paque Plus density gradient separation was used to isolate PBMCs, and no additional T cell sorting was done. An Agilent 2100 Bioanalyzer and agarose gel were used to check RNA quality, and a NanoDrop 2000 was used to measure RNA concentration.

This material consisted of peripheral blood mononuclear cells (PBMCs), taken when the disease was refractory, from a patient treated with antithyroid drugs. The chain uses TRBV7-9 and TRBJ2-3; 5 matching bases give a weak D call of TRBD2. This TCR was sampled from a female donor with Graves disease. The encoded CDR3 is CASSSRAGADTQYF. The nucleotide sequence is TGTGCCAGCAGCTCGAGGGCAGGTGCTGATACGCAGTATTTT. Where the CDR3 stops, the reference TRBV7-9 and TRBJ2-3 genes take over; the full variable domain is DTGVSQNPRHKITKRGQNVTFRCDPISEHNRLYWYRQTLGQGPEFLTYFQNEAQLEKSRLLSDRFSAERPKGSFSTLEIQRTEQGDSAMYLCASSSRAGADTQYFGPGTRLTVL.